This TCR beta chain was retrieved from a study of CD8 T cells in ankylosing spondylitis. Study-wide points: Disease-linked clones displayed a CD8+ phenotype and appeared relatively rarely in peripheral blood. Ankylosing spondylitis blood seemed to carry a telltale TCR beta motif made of seven or eight highly homologous variants. Significant enrichment of disease-linked clones was reportedly seen in matched ankylosing spondylitis synovial fluid.

Worth noting for this clonotype: Its antigen is as yet unknown.

Making use of molecular barcodes, quantitative 5'-RACE generated TCR beta libraries. TCRdb reprocessed the 5' RACE reads via MiXCR and lists one record per CDR3 protein. Here the sample spans some 240,000 distinct CDR3 sequences, about 6.7% being singletons. Losses at the gene ends were 3 bases for V and 7 bases for J; bases not matched to a gene: 8. The CDR3 has 14 residues. The sequencing sample was made of blood, either unsorted or a sorted T cell fraction (not recorded which). The rearrangement uses TRBV12-3 or TRBV12-4 and TRBJ2-7; 8 bases match TRBD1. This receptor was identified in a male donor with ankylosing spondylitis. Here the CDR3 reads CASSFWTGTGEQYF. The CDR3 coding sequence is TGTGCCAGCAGTTTCTGGACAGGGACGGGGGAGCAGTACTTC.